The rows below give T cell receptor beta chains drawn from one sample of a study of tumor and adjacent non-tumor tissue in lung cancer. Via MiXCR, TCRdb re-called the multiplex PCR reads, giving one row per CDR3 protein. Of roughly 45,000 distinct CDR3 sequences in the sample, 60% were seen once. Sequences were obtained from distant non-tumor lung tissue. The source is a man in his fifties or sixties with non-small cell lung cancer. Both conserved end residues are part of each CDR3. Fields, in order: CDR3 DNA, CDR3 protein, J gene, V gene, D gene, clone size. The D gene is left open where the match is weak. Not all rows give a size; the values are once, few, many and, for expanded clones, a class.

TGTGCCAGCGAGGATATTAACTCCTACGAGCAGTACTTC | CASEDINSYEQYF | TRBJ2-7 | TRBV10-3 | NA | once
TGCAGCGTCAACGCAGGGGTTGGCATAAACATTCAGTATTTC | CSVNAGVGINIQYF | TRBJ2-4 | TRBV29-1 | NA | NA
TGTGCCAGCAGTCCCCTTCGAGGTCAAGGGCCCCACCATTTT | CASSPLRGQGPHHF | TRBJ1-5 | TRBV6-5 | NA | once
TGTGCCAGCAGAAAGGGGACTACTCCATACGAGCAGTACTTC | CASRKGTTPYEQYF | TRBJ2-7 | TRBV28 | TRBD2 | NA
TGTGCAAGCAGCGACCGGGTTAAGAGTGGGGATTTCCCTGAAGCTTTCTTT | CASSDRVKSGDFPEAFF | TRBJ1-1 | TRBV13 | NA | NA
TGCAGCGGCGGACGACAGGGGGACTACAATGAGCAGTTCTTC | CSGGRQGDYNEQFF | TRBJ2-1 | TRBV29-1 | TRBD1 | many
TGTGCCAGCAGCTTTGTCACCGGGGAGCTGTTTTTT | CASSFVTGELFF | TRBJ2-2 | TRBV5-6 | NA | NA
TGCGCCAGCAGCGTAATGACAGGGAGGAGTACAGATACGCAGTATTTT | CASSVMTGRSTDTQYF | TRBJ2-3 | TRBV5-1 | NA | few
TGTGCCTGGAGTGTCACGGTGGGTTCATCCCCCCACTTT | CAWSVTVGSSPHF | TRBJ1-6 | TRBV30 | NA | NA
TGTGCCAGCAGCAAAGACGGGGGGCTAAGGTACTACACAGATACGCAGTATTTT | CASSKDGGLRYYTDTQYF | TRBJ2-3 | TRBV21-1 | NA | NA
TGTGCCAGCAGGCGGACTAGTGATAACACCGGGGAGCTGTTTTTT | CASRRTSDNTGELFF | TRBJ2-2 | TRBV5-6 | TRBD2 | NA
TGTGCCAGCAGTTCGACGAGGGGACCCTACAATGAGCAGTTCTTC | CASSSTRGPYNEQFF | TRBJ2-1 | TRBV12-3/TRBV12-4 | NA | NA
TGTGGCAGGGGACTAGCGGTTCCCTCCTACAATGAGCAGTTCTTC | CGRGLAVPSYNEQFF | TRBJ2-1 | TRBV6-1 | TRBD2 | NA
TGTGCCAGCAGCTGGTTAGGGATCTCCTACGATGAGCAGTTCTTC | CASSWLGISYDEQFF | TRBJ2-1 | TRBV5-4 | NA | few
TGCAGTGCTAGAGTAGAGGGGGGCTATGGCTACACCTTT | CSARVEGGYGYTF | TRBJ1-2 | TRBV20-1 | NA | NA
TGTGCCAGCAGCTTAGTAGGAGAGCAGTACTTC | CASSLVGEQYF | TRBJ2-7 | TRBV7-9 | NA | many
TGTGCAAGCAGCTTGGGGACTACCGGGAACGAGCAGTGCTTC | CASSLGTTGNEQCF | TRBJ2-7 | TRBV5-4 | TRBD2 | NA
TGTGCCAACAGTGACGGGGCCGACTACAATGAGCAGTTCTTC | CANSDGADYNEQFF | TRBJ2-1 | TRBV2 | NA | NA
TGTGCCAGCAGCTCGACAGGGAAGGAGGGTGCTAACTATGGCTACACCTTC | CASSSTGKEGANYGYTF | TRBJ1-2 | TRBV7-9 | TRBD1 | NA
TGCAGCGCCGCGCTAACCGGGACTCTCACAGATATACAGTATTTT | CSAALTGTLTDIQYF | TRBJ2-3 | TRBV29-1 | NA | once
TGTGCCAGCAGCCGCCGGGACTCCTACAATGAGCAGTTCTTC | CASSRRDSYNEQFF | TRBJ2-1 | TRBV6-2/TRBV6-3 | NA | few
TGCAGTGCCCAGGGTACTCTCACGACCGGGGAGCTGTTTTTT | CSAQGTLTTGELFF | TRBJ2-2 | TRBV20-1 | NA | NA
TGTGGCAGCAGCCAACCCGGTTGGGAACGGGGACTTAATGAAAAACTGTTTTTT | CGSSQPGWERGLNEKLFF | TRBJ1-4 | TRBV11-2 | NA | NA
TGTGCCTGCAGTCGCGGGGGCGACAGTTCTGGGGCCAACATCCTGACTTTC | CACSRGGDSSGANILTF | TRBJ2-6 | TRBV6-5 | NA | NA
TGTGCCAGCAGTTCCGCAGGGGAAGGCATCGCAGATACGCAGTATTTT | CASSSAGEGIADTQYF | TRBJ2-3 | TRBV6-2/TRBV6-3 | NA | NA
TGTGCCATGTCTGCGGGCAATCAGCCCCAGCATTTT | CAMSAGNQPQHF | TRBJ1-5 | TRBV28 | NA | many
TGCAGCGAACAGGGCGGTTTCAGGACAGATACGCAGTATTTT | CSEQGGFRTDTQYF | TRBJ2-3 | TRBV20-1 | NA | few
TGTGCCAACAAGGGGGGGACAGGGTTCAATGAGCAGTTCTTT | CANKGGTGFNEQFF | TRBJ2-1 | TRBV2 | TRBD1 | NA
TGTACCAGCAGTGAATCGGAAACGGGACAGGGGTACGAGCAGTACTTC | CTSSESETGQGYEQYF | TRBJ2-7 | TRBV6-1 | TRBD1 | NA
TGTGCCAGCAGTCGGACAGGGGGTCAGCCCCAGCATTTT | CASSRTGGQPQHF | TRBJ1-5 | TRBV6-6 | TRBD1 | many
TGTGCCTGGAGTAATTACGGACAGGGCGATACTTACAATGAGCAGTTCTTC | CAWSNYGQGDTYNEQFF | TRBJ2-1 | TRBV30 | TRBD1 | many
TGTGCCAGCAGACGGGACATGCAGAACACCGAGGAGCTGTTTTTT | CASRRDMQNTEELFF | TRBJ2-2 | TRBV11-2 | NA | NA
TGTGCCAGCAGTCCCCGCCCCACAGTATACTCATCTGGAAACACCATATATTTT | CASSPRPTVYSSGNTIYF | TRBJ1-3 | TRBV6-5 | NA | few
TGTGCCAGCAGCCAAACAGGGGATCTGTCACCTCTCCACTTT | CASSQTGDLSPLHF | TRBJ1-6 | TRBV7-8 | TRBD1 | NA
TGCGCCAGCAGCGCGACCGGGACCCGAGGCGGCTATGGCTACACCTTC | CASSATGTRGGYGYTF | TRBJ1-2 | TRBV5-1 | NA | many
TGCGCCAGCAGCTTGGCCGGGCAGTCCCAAGAGACCCAGTACTTC | CASSLAGQSQETQYF | TRBJ2-5 | TRBV5-1 | NA | few
TGTGCCAGCAGTGAACAAACCGGGACAGGGGGCCACGAGCAGTACTTC | CASSEQTGTGGHEQYF | TRBJ2-7 | TRBV25-1 | TRBD1 | NA
TGCGCCAGCAGTTTCCTATCGGGGATCCGAGAGACCCAGTACTTC | CASSFLSGIRETQYF | TRBJ2-5 | TRBV5-1 | NA | NA
TGTGCCAGCAGTCCCATGGGGAGGGAGTCGGAGACCCAGTACTTC | CASSPMGRESETQYF | TRBJ2-5 | TRBV28 | TRBD2 | few
TGTGCCAGCAGCCGTCTTGACAGGGGGCTCCAGGACTCACCCCTCCACTTT | CASSRLDRGLQDSPLHF | TRBJ1-6 | TRBV16 | TRBD1 | NA
TGCAGTGTGGGGACTAGAAATGGCTACATCTTC | CSVGTRNGYIF | TRBJ1-2 | TRBV29-1 | NA | NA
TGCAGTGCTAGCACAGGGGAGAAGGAAAAACTGTTTTTT | CSASTGEKEKLFF | TRBJ1-4 | TRBV20-1 | TRBD1 | many
TGTGCCAGCAGTCCATGGACGGACCAAGAGACCCAGTACTTC | CASSPWTDQETQYF | TRBJ2-5 | TRBV12-3/TRBV12-4 | NA | many
TGTGCCATAAGTCCCGACCCCTCCTCTGGAAACACCATATATTTT | CAISPDPSSGNTIYF | TRBJ1-3 | TRBV10-3 | NA | many
TGCAGTCCTCGTGGGGACACTGAAGCTTTCTTT | CSPRGDTEAFF | TRBJ1-1 | TRBV20-1 | NA | few
TGTGCCAGCAGTTTAGGGCAGGGGGTCACAGATACGCAGTATTTT | CASSLGQGVTDTQYF | TRBJ2-3 | TRBV28 | TRBD1 | many
TGCGCCAGCAGCCTCGCGGGGGGGCTGCTCGAGCAGTACTTC | CASSLAGGLLEQYF | TRBJ2-7 | TRBV5-1 | TRBD2 | many
TGTGCCAGCACAGAACCCTTTTCTGGAAACACCATATATTTT | CASTEPFSGNTIYF | TRBJ1-3 | TRBV28 | NA | many
TGTGCCAGCCAGAAAAGGACTAGCGGACAAGAGACCCAGTACTTC | CASQKRTSGQETQYF | TRBJ2-5 | TRBV6-6 | TRBD2 | many
TGTGCCAGCAGTTACTCGGATTCAGGGGGAGGTGAGACCCAGTACTTC | CASSYSDSGGGETQYF | TRBJ2-5 | TRBV6-6 | NA | NA
TGTGCCAGCAGCACACTAGCGGGAGAATTGGATACACAATATTTT | CASSTLAGELDTQYF | TRBJ2-3 | TRBV4-2 | TRBD2 | NA
TGTGCCAGCAGCCAGGAAAGGGGCTCCTACGAGCAGTGCTTC | CASSQERGSYEQCF | TRBJ2-7 | TRBV13 | NA | NA
TGTGCCAGCAGCAATCCCAAAGAGCAGTTCTTC | CASSNPKEQFF | TRBJ2-1 | TRBV12-3/TRBV12-4 | NA | NA
TGTGCCAGCATCACCCCAGGGAATGTGGGCGATGCGCAATATTTT | CASITPGNVGDAQYF | TRBJ2-3 | TRBV11-2 | NA | NA